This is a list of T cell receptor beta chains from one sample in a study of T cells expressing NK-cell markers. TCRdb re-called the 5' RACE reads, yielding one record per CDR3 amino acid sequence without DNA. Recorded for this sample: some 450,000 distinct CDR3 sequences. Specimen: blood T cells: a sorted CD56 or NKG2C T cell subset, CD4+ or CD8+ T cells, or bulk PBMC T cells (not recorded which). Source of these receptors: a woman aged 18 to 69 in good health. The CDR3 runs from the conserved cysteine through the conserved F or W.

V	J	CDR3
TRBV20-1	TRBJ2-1	CSAFDDIFYNEQFF
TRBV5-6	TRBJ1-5	CASSFGRSNQPQHF
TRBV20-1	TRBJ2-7	CSARDGQDLPYEQYF
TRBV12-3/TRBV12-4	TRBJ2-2	CASKVGSNTGELFF
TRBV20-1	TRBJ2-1	CSAALAFEQFF
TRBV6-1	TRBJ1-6	CASTTGQLNSPLHF
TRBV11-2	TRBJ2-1	CASSSTSGPYNEQFF
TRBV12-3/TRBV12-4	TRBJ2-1	CASSMTGANEQFF
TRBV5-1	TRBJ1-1	CASSLPPGPEAFF
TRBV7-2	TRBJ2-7	CASSPGGRGYEQYF
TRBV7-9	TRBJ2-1	CASSLSGTSYNEQFF
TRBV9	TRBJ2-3	CASSVVASGGDTQYF
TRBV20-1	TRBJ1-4	CSASPGGHDEKLFF
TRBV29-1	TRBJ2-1	CSVDSRGGSRYNEQFF
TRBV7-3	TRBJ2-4	CASSLIVGWAKNIQYF
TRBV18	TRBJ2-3	CASSPLRGGTDTQYF